Described below is a single T cell receptor beta chain sequence and its context. This CDR3 region has 19 residues. The germline CDR1 and CDR2 sequences are LGHNT and FRNRAP. V shed 1 base and J shed 0 bases, with 21 bases lying between them. Survey-level TCR beta sequencing used the immunoSEQ assay. TCRdb's table, derived via immunoSEQ multiplex PCR, lists solely in-frame clones and lacks some. The sample consists of 68,000 or so clones, 93% of them appearing once. This chain links TRBV12-5 with TRBJ1-1, with a possible D match to TRBD1 (6 bases). The specimen was PBMCs. This TCR was sampled from a man in his forties with rheumatoid arthritis. The CDR3 DNA reads TGTGCTAGTGGTTTGGATATCAGCGTAAGGGGGACCATGAACACTGAAGCTTTCTTT. Encoded protein: CASGLDISVRGTMNTEAFF. The full variable domain, in which reference TRBV12-5 and TRBJ1-1 provide the parts outside the CDR3, is DARVTQTPRHKVTEMGQEVTMRCQPILGHNTVFWYRQTMMQGLELLAYFRNRAPLDDSGMPKDRFSAEMPDATLATLKIQPSEPRDSAVYFCASGLDISVRGTMNTEAFFGQGTRLTVV.